Shown below are 8 T cell receptor beta chains from a single sample sequenced in a study of cytomegalovirus exposure and HLA in healthy donors. Primers: 60 Vbeta forward and 13 Jbeta reverse. Using immunoSEQ multiplex PCR, the repertoire was profiled, and TCRdb retains in-frame clones only, with some absent. The sample includes about 130,000 clones, 77% of them seen just once. Sequenced: PBMCs. The receptors derive from a woman between 35 and 50 years old in good health and CMV-seronegative.

The rearrangement links TRBV27 to TRBJ1-1, with a weak D call TRBD1 (5 bases). V lost 5 bases and J lost 1, with 23 bases in between. This CDR3 has 18 residues. Germline V gives CDR1 MNHEY, CDR2 SMNVEV (reference sequence). The CDR3 region has the DNA TGTGCCAGCAGTCCCCCGGGACGGCCTGGGGAGGGGAACACTGAAGCTTTCTTT. It encodes CASSPPGRPGEGNTEAFF.

This clone has only one observation. The genes are TRBV10-3 and TRBJ2-6, with TRBD1 identical over 9 bases. CDR1 and CDR2 (germline): ENHRY, SYGVKD. This CDR3 spans 18 amino acids. V trimming: 4 bases; J trimming: 1 base; junction bases outside the gene matches: 8. CDR3 in DNA: TGTGCCATCAGTGGAAGTCCCGGGACAGGGTCTGGGGCCAACGTCCTGACTTTC. Its translation is CAISGSPGTGSGANVLTF.

Many counts were recorded for this clone. This chain connects TRBV4-1 to TRBJ1-6; the match to TRBD1 covers 10 bases. The germline V gene encodes CDR1 MGHRA and CDR2 YSYEKL. This CDR3 contains 19 residues. The J segment lost 0 bases and the V segment lost 6 bases, leaving 11 bases of the junction unmatched. The CDR3 DNA reads as TGCGCCAGCAGGGAGACCGGGACAGGGGACGCCTCCTATAATTCACCCCTCCACTTT. This translates into CASRETGTGDASYNSPLHF.

This rearrangement joins TRBV6-1 to TRBJ2-5; TRBD1 matches 7 bases. The V and J ends lost 4 bases and 4 bases, in that order; junction bases with no gene match: 12. The germline gives CDR1 MNHNS, CDR2 SASEGT. The CDR3 sequence is 16 residues long. The CDR3 sequence is CASSAPLGQYGETQYF. The CDR3 DNA is TGTGCCAGCAGTGCCCCCCTGGGACAGTACGGAGAGACCCAGTACTTC.

The rearrangement joins TRBV29-1 to TRBJ2-4; tentatively, D is TRBD1 (6 bases). Trimming took 0 bases from V and 2 from J, leaving 8 bases between them. Germline CDR1 reads SQVTM; CDR2 reads ANQGSEA. CDR3 length: 14 amino acids. CDR3 protein: CSVEDTGSKNIQYF. The CDR3 region has the DNA TGCAGCGTTGAAGATACAGGGTCCAAAAACATTCAGTACTTC.

V and J are TRBV28 and TRBJ2-5; no clear D. The CDR3 consists of 11 residues. CDR1 and CDR2 (germline): MDHEN, SYDVKM. V lost 6 bases to trimming and J lost 5 bases, with 7 bases between them. CDR3 sequence (DNA): TGTGCCAGCAGCTCCTCCGAGACCCAGTACTTC. Translation gives CASSSSETQYF.

V and J are TRBV4-2 and TRBJ2-1, with a tentative D call TRBD2 (6 bases). Germline-derived CDR1 and CDR2 are LGHNA and YNFKEQ. CDR3 length equals 19 residues. The germline V and J ends were trimmed by 0 bases and 2 bases, with 20 bases remaining between them. The CDR3 is CASSQEGGETGGPYNEQFF. In DNA form, the CDR3 reads TGTGCCAGCAGCCAAGAAGGCGGAGAGACCGGGGGACCCTACAATGAGCAGTTCTTC.

This clone turned up a few times. V usage is TRBV5-1 and J usage is TRBJ1-3; tentatively, D is TRBD1 (5 bases). The CDR3 totals 15 residues. V was cut by 2 bases and J by 0 bases, with 9 bases left in between. The germline CDR1 and CDR2 sequences are SGHRS and YFSETQ. For the CDR3, the DNA is TGCGCCAGCAGCTTCGGGACTGCCTCTGGAAACACCATATATTTT. This encodes CASSFGTASGNTIYF.